This T cell receptor (beta chain) stems from a study of beta chain features in type 1 diabetes. Whole-study findings and limits: At VDJ recombination sites, type 1 diabetes patients had fewer insertions and more deleted nucleotides. Moderate but significant shortening of TCRB CDR3s was recorded in all four CD4+ subsets from Type 1 diabetes patients. Patients' naive, central memory and Treg TCRB repertoires seemed closer to one another than those of healthy donors.

In regard to this clone: Its antigen is still unknown.

Sequenced material consisted of expressed TCRB transcripts (all of the isolated RNA was reverse transcribed). Profiling relied on immunoSEQ multiplex PCR, and the TCRdb table lists in-frame clones only, not all of them. This repertoire shows around 45,000 clones, 35% to 55% found once; its top ten account for around 0.13%. This CDR3 is built from 18 residues. V lost 2 bases, J lost 0 bases, and 11 bases stayed unmatched. CDR1 and CDR2 from the germline V gene are SGHTS and YDEGEE. This sequence was found in a man younger than 45 with type 1 diabetes. Sequencing used stem cell memory CD4+ T cells from blood. This rearrangement joins TRBV5-8 to TRBJ2-1, with 7 positions matching TRBD1. As DNA, the CDR3 is TGTGCCAGCAGCTTTGACAGGGCTCTGCTTAGCTCCTACAATGAGCAGTTCTTC. Encoded protein: CASSFDRALLSSYNEQFF. The complete variable domain, with remaining parts taken from reference TRBV5-8 and TRBJ2-1, reads EAGVTQSPTHLIKTRGQQATLRCSPISGHTSVYWYQQALGLGLQFLLWYDEGEERNRGNFPPRFSGRQFPNYSSELNVNALELEDSALYLCASSFDRALLSSYNEQFFGPGTRLTVL.